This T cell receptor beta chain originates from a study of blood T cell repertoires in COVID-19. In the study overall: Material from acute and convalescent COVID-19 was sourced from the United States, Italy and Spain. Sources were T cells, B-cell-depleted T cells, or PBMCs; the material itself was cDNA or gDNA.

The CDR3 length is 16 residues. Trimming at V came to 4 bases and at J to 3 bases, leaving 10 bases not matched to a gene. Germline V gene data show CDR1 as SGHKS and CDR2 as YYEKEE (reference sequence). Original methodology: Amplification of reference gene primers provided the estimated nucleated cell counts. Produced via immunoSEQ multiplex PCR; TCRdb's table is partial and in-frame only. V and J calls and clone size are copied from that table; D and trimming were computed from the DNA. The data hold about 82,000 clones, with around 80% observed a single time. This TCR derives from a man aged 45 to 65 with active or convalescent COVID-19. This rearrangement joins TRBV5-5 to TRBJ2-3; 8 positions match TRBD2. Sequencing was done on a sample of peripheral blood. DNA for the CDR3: TGTGCCAGCAGCACCCCTTTGCGGGGGGCGACAGATACGCAGTATTTT. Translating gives CASSTPLRGATDTQYF.